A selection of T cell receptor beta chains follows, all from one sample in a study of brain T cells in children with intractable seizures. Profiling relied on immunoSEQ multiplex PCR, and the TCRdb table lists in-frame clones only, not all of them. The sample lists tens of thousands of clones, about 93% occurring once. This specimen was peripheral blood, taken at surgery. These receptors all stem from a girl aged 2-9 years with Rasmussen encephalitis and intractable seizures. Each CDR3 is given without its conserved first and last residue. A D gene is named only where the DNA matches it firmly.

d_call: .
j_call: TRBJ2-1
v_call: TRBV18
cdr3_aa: ASSPPQGYNEQF

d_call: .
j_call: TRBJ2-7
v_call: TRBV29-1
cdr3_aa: SVAWVSFSPDEQY

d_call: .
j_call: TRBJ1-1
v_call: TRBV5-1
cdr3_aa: ASSLSEGNTEAF

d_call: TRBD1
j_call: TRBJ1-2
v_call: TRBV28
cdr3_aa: ASSVGQNYGYT

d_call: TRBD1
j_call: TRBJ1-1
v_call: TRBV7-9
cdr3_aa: ASSSSRTGGTEAF

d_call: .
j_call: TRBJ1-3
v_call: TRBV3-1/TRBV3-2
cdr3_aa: ASSPANVWGAKGNTIY

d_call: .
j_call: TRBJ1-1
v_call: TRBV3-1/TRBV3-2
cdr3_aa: ASSWGDTEAF

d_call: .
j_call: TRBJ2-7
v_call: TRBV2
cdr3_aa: ASSEALGGPYEQY

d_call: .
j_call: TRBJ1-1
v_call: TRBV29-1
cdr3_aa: SSRQVRNTEAF

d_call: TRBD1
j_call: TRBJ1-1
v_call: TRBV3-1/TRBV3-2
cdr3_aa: ASSPTPGGNAEAF

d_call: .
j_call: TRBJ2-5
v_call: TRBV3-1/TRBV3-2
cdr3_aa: ASSQDRMQETQY

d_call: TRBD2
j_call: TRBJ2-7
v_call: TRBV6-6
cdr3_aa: ASSFTLAGEAHEQY

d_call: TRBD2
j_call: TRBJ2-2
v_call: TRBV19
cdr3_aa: ASSMTAGAVGTGELF

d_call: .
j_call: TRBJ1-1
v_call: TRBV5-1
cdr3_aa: ASSRSSGEAF

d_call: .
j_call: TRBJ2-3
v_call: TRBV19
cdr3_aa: ASSLSGARDTQY

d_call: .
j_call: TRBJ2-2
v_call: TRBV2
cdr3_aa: ASTMGPGELF

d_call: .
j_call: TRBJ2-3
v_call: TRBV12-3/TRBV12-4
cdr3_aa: ASSKSGSLAQY

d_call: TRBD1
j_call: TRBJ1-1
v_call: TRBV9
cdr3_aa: ASSATGGLPEAF

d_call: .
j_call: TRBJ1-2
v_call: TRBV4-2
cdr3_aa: ASSQERKNYGYT

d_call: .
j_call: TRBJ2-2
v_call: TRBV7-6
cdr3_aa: ASSLKISNTGELF

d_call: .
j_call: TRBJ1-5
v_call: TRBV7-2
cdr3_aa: ASSLEPSQPQH

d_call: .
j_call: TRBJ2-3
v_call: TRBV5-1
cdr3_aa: ASSLGITDTQY

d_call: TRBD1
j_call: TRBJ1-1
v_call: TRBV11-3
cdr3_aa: ASSARTGAEAF

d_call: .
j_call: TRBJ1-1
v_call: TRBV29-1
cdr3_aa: SVEVGRNTEAF

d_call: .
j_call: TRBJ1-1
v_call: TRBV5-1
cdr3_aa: ASSLGYGGSSEAF

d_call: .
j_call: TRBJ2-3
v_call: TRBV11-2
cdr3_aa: ASSLGLGGRTDTQY

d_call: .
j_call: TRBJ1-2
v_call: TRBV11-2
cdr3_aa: ASSSGLDYGYT

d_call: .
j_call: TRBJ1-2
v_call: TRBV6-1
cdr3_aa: ASSFEQPLEGYT

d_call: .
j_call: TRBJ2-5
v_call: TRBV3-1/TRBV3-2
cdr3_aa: ASSRRDHPAQY

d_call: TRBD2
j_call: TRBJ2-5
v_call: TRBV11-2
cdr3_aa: ASSTRLGTSGNQETQY

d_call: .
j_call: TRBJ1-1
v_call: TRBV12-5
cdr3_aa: ASGFFLVNTEAF

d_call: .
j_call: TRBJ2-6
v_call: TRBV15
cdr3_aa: ATSRDPTGLTGNVLT

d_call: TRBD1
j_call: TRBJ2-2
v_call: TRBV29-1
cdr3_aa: SVERTGAGELF

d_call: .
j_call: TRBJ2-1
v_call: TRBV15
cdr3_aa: ATSRKDRDLFRIEQF

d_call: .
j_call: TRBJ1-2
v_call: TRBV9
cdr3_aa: ASSVGNRPTYGYT

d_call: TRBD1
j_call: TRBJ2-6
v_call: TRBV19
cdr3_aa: ASSPTGAGANVLT

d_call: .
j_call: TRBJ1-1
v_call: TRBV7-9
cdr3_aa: ASSSGRLNTEAF

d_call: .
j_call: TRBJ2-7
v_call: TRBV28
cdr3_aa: ASTKTGGSRYEQY

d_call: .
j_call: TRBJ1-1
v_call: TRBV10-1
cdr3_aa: ASRNQGNTEAF

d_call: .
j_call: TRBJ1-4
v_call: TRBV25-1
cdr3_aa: ASSDFNRDGLF

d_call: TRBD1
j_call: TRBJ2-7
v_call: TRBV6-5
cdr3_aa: ASSWPGQSSYEQY

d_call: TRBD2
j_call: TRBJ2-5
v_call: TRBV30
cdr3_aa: AWRDSGAYQETQY

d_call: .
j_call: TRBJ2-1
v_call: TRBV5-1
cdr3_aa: ASSAKNEQF

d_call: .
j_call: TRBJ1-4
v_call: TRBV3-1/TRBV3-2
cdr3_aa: ASSSGLFLGKLF

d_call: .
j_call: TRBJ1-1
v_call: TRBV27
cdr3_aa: ASSLRFELDEAF

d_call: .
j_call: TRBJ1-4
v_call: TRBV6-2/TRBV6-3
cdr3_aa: ASSSPQGNEKLF

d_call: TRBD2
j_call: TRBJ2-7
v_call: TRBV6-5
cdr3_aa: ASSSGTSGSYEQY

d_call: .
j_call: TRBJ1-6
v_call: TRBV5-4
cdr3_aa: ASSLPNSPLH

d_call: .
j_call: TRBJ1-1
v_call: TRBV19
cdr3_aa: ASSMIQSQNTEAF

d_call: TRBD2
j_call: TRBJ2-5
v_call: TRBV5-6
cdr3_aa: ASSFTTSGSWETQY

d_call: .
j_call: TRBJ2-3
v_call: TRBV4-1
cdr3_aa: ASSQVSSGTDTQY

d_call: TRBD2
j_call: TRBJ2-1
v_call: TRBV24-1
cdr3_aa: ATSDPRTSGSNEQF

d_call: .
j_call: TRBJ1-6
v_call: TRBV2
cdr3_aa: ASLGSYNSPLH

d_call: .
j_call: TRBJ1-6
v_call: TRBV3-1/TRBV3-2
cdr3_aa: ASRQHNSPLH

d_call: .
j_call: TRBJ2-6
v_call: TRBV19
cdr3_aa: ASSIGESGANVLT

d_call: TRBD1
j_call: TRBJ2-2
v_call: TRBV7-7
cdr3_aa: ASSPTGTVNTGELF

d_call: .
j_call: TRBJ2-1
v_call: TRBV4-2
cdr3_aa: ASSPPKYNEQF

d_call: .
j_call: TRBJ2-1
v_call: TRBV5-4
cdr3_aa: ASSVRGGPISYNEQF

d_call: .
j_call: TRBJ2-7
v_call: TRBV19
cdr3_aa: ASSPVEGGVGEQY